This passage covers 3 T cell receptor beta chains from one sample sequenced in a study of identifying expanded T cells in peripheral blood. Sequencing was performed with immunoSEQ multiplex PCR; in TCRdb, only in-frame clones are kept and a portion is missing. Of approximately 50,000 clones detected, roughly 80% appear once; the ten largest clones hold 14%. Specimen: blood. All receptors derive from a person aged 18 to 69 in good health.

The chain is built from TRBV2 and TRBJ2-7, with no clear D. V was clipped by 5 bases and J by 5 bases, with 16 bases between them. The CDR3 sequence is 14 residues long. Germline CDR1 is SNHLY and CDR2 is FYNNEI. The CDR3 spells CASSSQPVRNEQYF. The CDR3 DNA reads TGTGCCAGCAGTAGCCAGCCCGTCCGGAACGAGCAGTACTTC.

CDR3 sequence reads: CAWSYYRGRTGGYTF. Here the CDR3 DNA reads TGTGCCTGGAGTTACTACAGGGGGCGTACCGGGGGCTACACCTTC. The V gene is TRBV30, the J gene TRBJ1-2; 9 bases align to TRBD1. The CDR3 is 15 amino acids. Germline trimming cut 2 bases from V and 8 bases from J; bases unmatched to any gene: 12. Germline assignment: CDR1 GTSNPN and CDR2 SVGIG (reference sequence).

The J gene is TRBJ2-3, the V gene TRBV7-2; TRBD2 agrees at 9 bases. This CDR3 region has 15 residues. Per the germline V gene, CDR1 is SGHTA and CDR2 is FQGNSA. V lost 5 bases to trimming and J lost 3 bases; unmatched junction nucleotides: 6. CDR3 sequence (DNA): TGTGCCAGCAGCCCGCGGGGGGGCCGGACAGATACGCAGTATTTT. Amino acids: CASSPRGGRTDTQYF.